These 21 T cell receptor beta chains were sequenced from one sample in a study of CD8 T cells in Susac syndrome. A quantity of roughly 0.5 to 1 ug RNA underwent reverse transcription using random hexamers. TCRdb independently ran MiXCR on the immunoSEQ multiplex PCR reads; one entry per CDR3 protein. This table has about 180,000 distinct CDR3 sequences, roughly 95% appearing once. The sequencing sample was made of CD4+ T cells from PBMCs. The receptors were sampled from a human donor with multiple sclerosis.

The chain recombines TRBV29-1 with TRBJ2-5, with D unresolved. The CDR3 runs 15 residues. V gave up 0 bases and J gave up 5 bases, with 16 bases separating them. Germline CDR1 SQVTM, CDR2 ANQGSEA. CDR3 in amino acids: CSVEDGSLFGETQYF. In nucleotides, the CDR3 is TGCAGCGTTGAAGATGGCTCTCTCTTCGGGGAGACCCAGTACTTC.

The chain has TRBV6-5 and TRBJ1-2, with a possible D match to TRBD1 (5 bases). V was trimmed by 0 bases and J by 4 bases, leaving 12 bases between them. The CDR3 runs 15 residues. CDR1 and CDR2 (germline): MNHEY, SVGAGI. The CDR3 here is CASSYSLGTTYGYTF. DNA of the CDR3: TGTGCCAGCAGTTACTCGCTTGGGACGACCTATGGCTACACCTTC.

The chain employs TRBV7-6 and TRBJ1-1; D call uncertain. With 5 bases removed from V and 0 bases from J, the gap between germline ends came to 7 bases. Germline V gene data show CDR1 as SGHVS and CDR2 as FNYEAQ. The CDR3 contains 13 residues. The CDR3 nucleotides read TGTGCCAGCAGCGCTGACCTGAACACTGAAGCTTTCTTT. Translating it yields CASSADLNTEAFF.

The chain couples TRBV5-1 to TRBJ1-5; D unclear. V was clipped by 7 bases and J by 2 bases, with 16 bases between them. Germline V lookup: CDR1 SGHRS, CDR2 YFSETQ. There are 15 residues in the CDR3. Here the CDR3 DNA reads TGCGCCAGCCGACTTGATGTAGGAGGCAATCAGCCCCAGCATTTT. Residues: CASRLDVGGNQPQHF.

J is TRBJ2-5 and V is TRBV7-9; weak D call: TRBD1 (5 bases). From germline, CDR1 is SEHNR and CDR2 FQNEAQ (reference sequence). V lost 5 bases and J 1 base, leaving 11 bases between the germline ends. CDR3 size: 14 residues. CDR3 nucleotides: TGTGCCAGCAGCCTGGGGCTGCTCCAAGAGACCCAGTACTTC. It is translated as CASSLGLLQETQYF.

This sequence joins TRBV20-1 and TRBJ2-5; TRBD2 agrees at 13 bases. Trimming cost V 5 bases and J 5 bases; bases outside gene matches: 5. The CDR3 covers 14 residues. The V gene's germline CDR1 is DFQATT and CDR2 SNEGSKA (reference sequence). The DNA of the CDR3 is TGCAGTGCTCTAACACTAGCGGGAGGGGAGACCCAGTACTTC. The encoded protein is CSALTLAGGETQYF.

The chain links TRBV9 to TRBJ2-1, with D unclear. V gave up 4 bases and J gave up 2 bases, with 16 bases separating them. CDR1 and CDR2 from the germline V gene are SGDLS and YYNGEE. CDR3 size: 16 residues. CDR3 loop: CASSPLLGLTYNEQFF. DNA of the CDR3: TGTGCCAGCAGCCCACTTTTAGGGCTTACCTACAATGAGCAGTTCTTC.

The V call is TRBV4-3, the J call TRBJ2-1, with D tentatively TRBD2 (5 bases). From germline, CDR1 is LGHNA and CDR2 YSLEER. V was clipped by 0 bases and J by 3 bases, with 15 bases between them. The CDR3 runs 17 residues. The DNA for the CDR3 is TGCGCCAGCAGCCAAGAACGTCAGGACTGGTTCTACAATGAGCAGTTCTTC. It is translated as CASSQERQDWFYNEQFF.

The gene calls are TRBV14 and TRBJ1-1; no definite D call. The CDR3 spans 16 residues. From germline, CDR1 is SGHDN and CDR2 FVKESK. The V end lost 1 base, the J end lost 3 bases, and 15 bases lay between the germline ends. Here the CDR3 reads CASSQAVTWEYTEAFF. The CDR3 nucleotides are TGTGCCAGCAGCCAAGCGGTCACCTGGGAGTACACTGAAGCTTTCTTT.

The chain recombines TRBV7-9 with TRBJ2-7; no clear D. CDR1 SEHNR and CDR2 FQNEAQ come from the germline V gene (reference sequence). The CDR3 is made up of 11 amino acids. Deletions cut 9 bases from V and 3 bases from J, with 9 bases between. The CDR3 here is CARAYFYEQYF. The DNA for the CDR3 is TGTGCCAGGGCGTACTTCTACGAGCAGTACTTC.

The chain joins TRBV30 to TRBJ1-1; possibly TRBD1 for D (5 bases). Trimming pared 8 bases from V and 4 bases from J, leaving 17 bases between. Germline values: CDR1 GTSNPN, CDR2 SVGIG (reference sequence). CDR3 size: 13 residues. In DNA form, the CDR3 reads TGTGCCCAAGGGGAGTATTCCGGCACTGAAGCTTTCTTT. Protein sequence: CAQGEYSGTEAFF.

CDR3: CASRPAGGPYEQFF. CDR3 DNA: TGCGCCAGCAGGCCAGCGGGGGGGCCTTATGAGCAGTTCTTC. The V and J genes are TRBV5-1 and TRBJ2-1; TRBD2 matches 10 bases. The germline CDR1 and CDR2 sequences are SGHRS and YFSETQ. This CDR3 has 14 amino acids. J gave up 8 bases and V 5 bases, and 7 bases lay outside the gene matches.

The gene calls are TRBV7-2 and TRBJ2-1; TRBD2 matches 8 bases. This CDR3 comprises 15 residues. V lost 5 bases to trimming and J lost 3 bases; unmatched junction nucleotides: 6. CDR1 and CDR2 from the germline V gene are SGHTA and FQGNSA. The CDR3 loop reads CASSATSGHYNEQFF. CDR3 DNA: TGTGCCAGCAGCGCTACTAGCGGCCACTACAATGAGCAGTTCTTC.

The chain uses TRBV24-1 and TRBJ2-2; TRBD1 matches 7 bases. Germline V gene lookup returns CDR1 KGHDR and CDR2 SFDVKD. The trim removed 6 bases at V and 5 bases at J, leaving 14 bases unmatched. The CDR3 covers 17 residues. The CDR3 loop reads CATSPWTGTVGTGELFF. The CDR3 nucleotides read TGTGCCACCAGTCCTTGGACCGGGACAGTCGGTACCGGGGAGCTGTTTTTT.

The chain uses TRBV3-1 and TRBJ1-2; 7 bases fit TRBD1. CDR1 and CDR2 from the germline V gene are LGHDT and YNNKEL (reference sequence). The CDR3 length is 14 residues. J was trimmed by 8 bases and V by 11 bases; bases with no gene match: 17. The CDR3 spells CAQVDRQGPEGYTF. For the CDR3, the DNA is TGTGCCCAGGTGGACCGACAGGGTCCGGAGGGCTACACCTTC.

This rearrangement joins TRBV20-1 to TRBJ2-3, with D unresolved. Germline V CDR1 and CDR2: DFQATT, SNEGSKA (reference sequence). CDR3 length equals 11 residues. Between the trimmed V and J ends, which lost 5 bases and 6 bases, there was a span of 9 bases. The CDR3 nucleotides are TGCAGTGCTTTTAAATCCGATACGCAGTATTTT. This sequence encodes CSAFKSDTQYF.

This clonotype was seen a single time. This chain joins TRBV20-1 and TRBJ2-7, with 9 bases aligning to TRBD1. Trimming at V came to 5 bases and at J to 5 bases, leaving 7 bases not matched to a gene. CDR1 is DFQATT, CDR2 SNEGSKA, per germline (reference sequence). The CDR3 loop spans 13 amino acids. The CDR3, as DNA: TGCAGTGCTGTGGACAGGGGTCCCCACGAGCAGTACTTC. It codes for CSAVDRGPHEQYF.

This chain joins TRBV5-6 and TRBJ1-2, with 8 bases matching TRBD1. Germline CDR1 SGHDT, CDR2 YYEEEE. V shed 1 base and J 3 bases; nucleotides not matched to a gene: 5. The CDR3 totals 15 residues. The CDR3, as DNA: TGTGCCAGCAGCTTGCACAGGGGGACGGACTATGGCTACACCTTC. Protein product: CASSLHRGTDYGYTF.

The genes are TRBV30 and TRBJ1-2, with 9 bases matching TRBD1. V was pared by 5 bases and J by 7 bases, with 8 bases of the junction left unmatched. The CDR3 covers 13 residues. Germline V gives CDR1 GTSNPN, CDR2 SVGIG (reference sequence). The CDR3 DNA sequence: TGTGCCTGGTACTTTCCGGGACAGGGTGGCTACACCTTC. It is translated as CAWYFPGQGGYTF. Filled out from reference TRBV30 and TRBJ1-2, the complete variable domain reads SQTIHQWPATLVQPVGSPLSLECTVEGTSNPNLYWYRQAAGRGLQLLFYSVGIGQISSEVPQNLSASRPQDRQFILSSKKLLLSDSGFYLCAWYFPGQGGYTFGSGTRLTVV.

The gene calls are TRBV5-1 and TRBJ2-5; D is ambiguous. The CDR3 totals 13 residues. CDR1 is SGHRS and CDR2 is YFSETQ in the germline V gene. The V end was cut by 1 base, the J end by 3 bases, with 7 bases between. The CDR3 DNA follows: TGCGCCAGCAGCTTGTCAGTAAAAGAGACCCAGTACTTC. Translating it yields CASSLSVKETQYF.

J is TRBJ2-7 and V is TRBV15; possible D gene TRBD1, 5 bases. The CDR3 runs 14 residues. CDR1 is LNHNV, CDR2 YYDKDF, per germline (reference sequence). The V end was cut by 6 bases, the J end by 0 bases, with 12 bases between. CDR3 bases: TGTGCCACCAGTAGGACACGGAGCTCCTACGAGCAGTACTTC. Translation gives CATSRTRSSYEQYF.